The next 23 T cell receptor beta chains were all read from a single sample in a study of breast tumors, draining lymph nodes, adjacent tissues. Samples came from axillary lymph nodes draining the breast cancer. TCRdb fed the multiplex PCR reads into MiXCR, producing one record per CDR3 protein. The table shows 100,000 or so distinct CDR3 sequences, with approximately 22% occurring only once. Specimen: axillary lymph node tissue. The receptors come from a female donor with breast cancer. Some clones in this sample may be carry-over from other donors' samples.

This clonotype was observed at least ten times. This chain uses TRBV5-1 with TRBJ1-5, with a tentative D call TRBD1 (5 bases). V was clipped by 4 bases and J by 2 bases, with 7 bases between them. Germline-derived CDR1 and CDR2 are SGHRS and YFSETQ. The CDR3 extends over 13 amino acids. The DNA for the CDR3 is TGCGCCAGCAGCACAGGAGGCAATCAGCCCCAGCATTTT. Translated: CASSTGGNQPQHF.

In this sample, this clonotype turned up many times. The chain uses TRBV7-9 and TRBJ1-3, with D possibly TRBD1 on 6 matching bases. CDR1 and CDR2 (germline): SEHNR, FQNEAQ (reference sequence). The V gene lost 7 bases and the J gene lost 2 bases, with 12 bases spanning the gap. The CDR3 runs to 14 residues. The CDR3 nucleotides are TGTGCCAGCACCTACGGACAGACTGGAAACACCATATATTTT. It yields the protein CASTYGQTGNTIYF.

This clonotype was detected many times. The CDR3 spells CASRSGDNFYEQYF. The CDR3 DNA is TGTGCCAGTAGGTCCGGGGACAACTTCTACGAGCAGTACTTC. The rearrangement links TRBV19 to TRBJ2-7, with D tentatively TRBD1 (6 bases). The CDR3 is 14 residues long. Germline CDR1 LNHDA, CDR2 SQIVND (reference sequence). Trimming took off 6 bases at V and 3 bases at J, with 15 bases between the two ends.

In DNA form, the CDR3 reads TGTGCCAGCAGATCCGCGATGGGTAGGGAGACCCAGTACTTC. Translating gives CASRSAMGRETQYF. The V gene is TRBV28, the J gene TRBJ2-5; D not resolved. Germline V gene sequence: CDR1 MDHEN, CDR2 SYDVKM. The CDR3 is 14 amino acids. Trimming took off 6 bases at V and 5 bases at J, with 16 bases between the two ends.

Of note for this clonotype: A much larger clonotype is one base distant, so this may be a read error. The gene calls are TRBV3-1 and TRBJ1-3, with a weak D call TRBD1 (6 bases). The germline V gene has CDR1 LGHDT and CDR2 YNNKEL (reference sequence). This CDR3 contains 12 residues. The CDR3 nucleotides are TGTGCCGGCAGGACAGCTGGAAACACCATATATTTT. Residues: CAGRTAGNTIYF.

The sample holds many counts of this clonotype. The chain carries TRBV20-1 and TRBJ2-7; D may be TRBD2 (5 bases). Per the germline V gene, CDR1 is DFQATT and CDR2 is SNEGSKA (reference sequence). V gave up 1 base and J gave up 0 bases, with 13 bases separating them. There are 15 residues in the CDR3. The CDR3 spells CSARGAGDSSYEQYF. The CDR3 nucleotides are TGCAGTGCTAGAGGGGCGGGTGATAGCTCCTACGAGCAGTACTTC.

This clonotype was seen at least ten times. The chain uses TRBV5-4 and TRBJ2-7, with D maybe TRBD2 (5 bases). Germline V CDR1 and CDR2: SGHNT, YYREEE (reference sequence). The CDR3 contains 16 residues. Trimming cost V 4 bases and J 5 bases, with 22 bases left between them. The CDR3 loop is CASSPNQLLVSDEQYF. CDR3 nucleotide sequence: TGTGCCAGCAGCCCTAACCAACTACTAGTTTCGGACGAGCAGTACTTC.

This sequence joins TRBV28 and TRBJ2-1, with D uncertain. The CDR3 extends over 12 amino acids. Trimming stripped 5 bases from V and 10 bases from J, with 12 bases between. Germline assignment: CDR1 MDHEN and CDR2 SYDVKM. The CDR3: CASSIRRSEQFF. CDR3 sequence (DNA): TGTGCCAGCAGTATTAGAAGGAGCGAGCAGTTCTTC.

There are many counts of this clonotype. The genes are TRBV9 and TRBJ2-2; no clear D. With 3 bases removed from V and 4 bases from J, the gap between germline ends came to 10 bases. Germline CDR1 and CDR2: SGDLS and YYNGEE. The length of the CDR3 is 14 residues. The DNA of the CDR3 is TGTGCCAGCAGCGCCGTGCGGACCACCGGGGAGCTGTTTTTT. It codes for CASSAVRTTGELFF.

There are many counts of this clonotype. The rearrangement links TRBV3-1 to TRBJ2-5, with 12 bases matching TRBD1. Losses at the gene ends were 3 bases for V and 2 bases for J; bases not matched to a gene: 4. CDR1 is LGHDT and CDR2 is YNNKEL in the germline V gene (reference sequence). The CDR3 totals 16 residues. The CDR3 DNA reads as TGTGCCAGCAGCCACTGGGACAGGGGGCGGCAAGAGACCCAGTACTTC. Amino acids: CASSHWDRGRQETQYF.

This clonotype was counted many times. The gene calls are TRBV16 and TRBJ1-5; D is uncertain. The V and J ends lost 2 bases and 2 bases respectively, with 7 bases between them. There are 14 residues in the CDR3. Germline values: CDR1 KGHSY, CDR2 FQNENV. The CDR3 region has the DNA TGTGCCAGCAGCCAAAGGCAGGGCAATCAGCCCCAGCATTTT. It yields the protein CASSQRQGNQPQHF.

This clonotype was found many times. V is TRBV5-1 and J is TRBJ1-4; no definite D call. This CDR3 region has 11 residues. With 6 bases removed from V and 6 bases from J, the gap between germline ends came to 6 bases. Germline V gene lookup returns CDR1 SGHRS and CDR2 YFSETQ. In nucleotides, the CDR3 is TGCGCCAGCAAACTGGATGAAAAACTGTTTTTT. Protein: CASKLDEKLFF. The full variable domain, its missing parts supplied by reference TRBV5-1 and TRBJ1-4, is KAGVTQTPRYLIKTRGQQVTLSCSPISGHRSVSWYQQTPGQGLQFLFEYFSETQRNKGNFPGRFSGRQFSNSRSEMNVSTLELGDSALYLCASKLDEKLFFGSGTQLSVL.

A note on this clonotype: A single base separates this from a much larger clone, so it may be a read error. V is TRBV3-1 and J is TRBJ2-7; TRBD2 is a possible D gene (5 bases). Trimming pared 8 bases from V and 6 bases from J, leaving 17 bases between. Germline V gene lookup returns CDR1 LGHDT and CDR2 YNNKEL (reference sequence). The CDR3 has 13 residues. CDR3 sequence reads: CASSGNGVGEQYF. The CDR3 coding sequence is TGTGCCAGCTCGGGGAACGGTGTGGGCGAGCAGTACTTC.

This clonotype has at least ten counts. The chain links TRBV5-5 to TRBJ1-2, with a possible D match to TRBD1 (5 bases). V lost 1 base and J 2 bases, leaving 12 bases between the germline ends. The CDR3 is made up of 15 amino acids. Germline loops: CDR1 SGHKS, CDR2 YYEKEE (reference sequence). CDR3 bases: TGTGCCAGCAGCTTGTGGTCAGGGTCGAACTATGGCTACACCTTC. Its protein is CASSLWSGSNYGYTF.

Of note for this clonotype: A much larger clone differs by one base, so this may be a read error. The chain couples TRBV29-1 to TRBJ2-1; D unresolved. The CDR3 loop spans 15 amino acids. Trimming pared 4 bases from V and 9 bases from J, leaving 22 bases between. Germline CDR1 is SQVTM and CDR2 is ANQGSEA. CDR3 coding DNA: TGCAGCGTTGGATTCGATGGGGTAAGGACGAGTGAGCAGTTCTTC. This gives the protein CSVGFDGVRTSEQFF.

This clonotype was observed many times. The rearrangement links TRBV20-1 to TRBJ2-1; 8 bases align to TRBD2. CDR1 and CDR2 from the germline V gene are DFQATT and SNEGSKA (reference sequence). The CDR3 consists of 14 residues. Trimming took 6 bases from V and 9 from J; bases not matched to a gene: 13. The CDR3 region has the DNA TGCAGTGCCCCCCCGGGACTAGGATTGGCTGAGCAGTTCTTC. Translation gives CSAPPGLGLAEQFF.

In this sample, this clonotype turned up many times. The chain uses TRBV20-1 and TRBJ2-7; 7 positions match TRBD1. The CDR3 extends over 13 amino acids. Per germline, CDR1 DFQATT and CDR2 SNEGSKA (reference sequence). The trim removed 3 bases at V and 4 bases at J, leaving 6 bases unmatched. The CDR3 here is CSASGDSPYEQYF. The CDR3 nucleotides are TGCAGTGCTAGTGGGGACAGTCCATACGAGCAGTACTTC.

This clonotype was detected ten times or more. The chain combines TRBV5-6 with TRBJ2-7, with TRBD2 as a possible D gene (6 bases). The CDR3 runs to 15 residues. Germline lookup yields CDR1 SGHDT and CDR2 YYEEEE. V lost 4 bases to trimming and J lost 4 bases, with 18 bases between them. The CDR3 DNA reads TGTGCCAGCAGCGTGACCATGTCGGGGGTTTACGAGCAGTACTTC. It codes for CASSVTMSGVYEQYF.

Concerning this clonotype itself: A clone one base away is much larger, so this may be a read error. This chain connects TRBV7-9 to TRBJ2-5; tentative D call: TRBD1 (6 bases). The CDR3 spans 14 residues. Germline loops: CDR1 SEHNR, CDR2 FQNEAQ (reference sequence). V was pared by 7 bases and J by 9 bases, with 21 bases between. In nucleotides, the CDR3 is TGTGCCAGCAACCCATTCAGGGGATTCGAGGCCCAGTACTTC. Its translation: CASNPFRGFEAQYF. Full variable domain (outside the CDR3, taken from reference TRBV7-9 and TRBJ2-5): DTGVSQNPRHKITKRGQNVTFRCDPISEHNRLYWYRQTLGQGPEFLTYFQNEAQLEKSRLLSDRFSAERPKGSFSTLEIQRTEQGDSAMYLCASNPFRGFEAQYFGPGTRLLVL.

Worth noting for this clonotype: Compared with germline, one end of the junction differs, possibly owing to a read error. J is TRBJ2-7 and V is TRBV5-6, with D possibly being TRBD1 (5 bases). Germline values: CDR1 SGHDT, CDR2 YYEEEE. The CDR3 contains 15 residues. The CDR3 DNA sequence: TGTACCAGCAGCCCTCAGGGATCCCCCCCCCGCGAGCAGTACTTC. Its protein product is CTSSPQGSPPREQYF. Full variable domain (rest looked up from reference TRBV5-6 and TRBJ2-7): DAGVTQSPTHLIKTRGQQVTLRCSPKSGHDTVSWYQQALGQGPQFIFQYYEEEERQRGNFPDRFSGHQFPNYSSELNVNALLLGDSALYLCTSSPQGSPPREQYFGPGTRLTVT.

About this clonotype: A much more abundant neighbour one base away suggests this may be a read error. This chain uses TRBV9 with TRBJ2-5; D gene unclear. CDR1 SGDLS and CDR2 YYNGEE come from the germline V gene. This CDR3 has 14 amino acids. Trimming cost V 0 bases and J 9 bases, with 15 bases left between them. In nucleotides, the CDR3 is TGTGCCAGCAGCGTAGCTCGAGGTCAGGAGTCCCAGTACTTC. This sequence encodes CASSVARGQESQYF.

This clonotype was counted many times. The V call is TRBV5-1, the J call TRBJ1-5; D gene uncertain. Germline values: CDR1 SGHRS, CDR2 YFSETQ. The length of the CDR3 is 13 residues. V lost 4 bases and J 3 bases, leaving 8 bases between the germline ends. In DNA form, the CDR3 reads TGCGCCAGCAGCGCCGGACCCAATCAGCCCCAGCATTTT. It specifies CASSAGPNQPQHF.

This clonotype turned up a few times. The chain employs TRBV7-9 and TRBJ2-2, with a possible D match to TRBD1 (5 bases). This CDR3 spans 13 amino acids. Germline CDR1 and CDR2: SEHNR and FQNEAQ (reference sequence). With 6 bases removed from V and 7 bases from J, the gap between germline ends came to 12 bases. CDR3 residues: CASRSLGVGELFF. In DNA, the CDR3 is TGTGCCAGCAGATCATTAGGGGTCGGGGAGCTGTTTTTT.